The 7 T cell receptor beta chains below were found in one sample sequenced in a study of T-cell memory formation after mild COVID-19 (dated by TCRdb to 2020 to 2023). Receptor libraries were prepared by 5' RACE. Sequenced on an Illumina NovaSeq 6000. TCRdb's own reprocessing of the public reads used fastp at Q25 and MiXCR and kept productive beta chains. A single entry per CDR3 protein holds the most common genes and DNA from its merged rows. The sample table shows hundreds of thousands of distinct CDR3 sequences, and 20% to 25% are seen once. The top ten hold around 9.2% of the sample. Sequences were obtained from PBMCs or a T cell subset sorted from them (not recorded which). These receptors were obtained from an adult woman who had mild COVID-19 (a few samples of this study predate the infection). The sample titles of this study are shuffled in the database, so cell type and time point are left out; the donor was told from shared clones.

This clonotype was counted only a few times. This chain links TRBV20-1 with TRBJ1-2, with D perhaps matching TRBD1 (5 bases). Germline-derived CDR1 and CDR2 are DFQATT and SNEGSKA (reference sequence). Deletions cut 1 base from V and 1 base from J, with 10 bases between. The CDR3 consists of 14 residues. Here the CDR3 reads CSARVARVNYGYTF. The CDR3 DNA reads TGCAGTGCTAGAGTGGCCAGGGTTAACTATGGCTACACCTTC.

V and J are TRBV29-1 and TRBJ2-2, with 7 bases fitting TRBD2. V gave up 6 bases and J gave up 5 bases; unmatched junction bases: 12. CDR1 is SQVTM and CDR2 is ANQGSEA in the germline V gene. This CDR3 has 15 amino acids. CDR3 nucleotides: TGCAGCGTCACACCACCGGGACTATCAACCGGGGAGCTGTTTTTT. Its translation: CSVTPPGLSTGELFF.

This clonotype showed up just a few times. This chain links TRBV27 with TRBJ2-3; 8 bases agree with TRBD2. CDR1 MNHEY and CDR2 SMNVEV come from the germline V gene (reference sequence). V lost 8 bases to trimming and J lost 4 bases; unmatched junction nucleotides: 11. The CDR3 loop spans 15 amino acids. The CDR3 is CASPSASGRADTQYF. CDR3 nucleotide sequence: TGTGCCAGCCCTTCGGCGAGCGGGAGAGCAGATACGCAGTATTTT.

This clonotype has just a few counts. The rearrangement uses TRBV24-1 and TRBJ2-5, with D tentatively TRBD1 (6 bases). This CDR3 has 15 residues. V shed 4 bases and J shed 2 bases, with 13 bases lying between them. Germline V lookup: CDR1 KGHDR, CDR2 SFDVKD. CDR3 loop: CATSESDSRQETQYF. Written as DNA, the CDR3 is TGTGCCACCAGTGAATCGGACAGCAGACAAGAGACCCAGTACTTC.

The gene calls are TRBV20-1 and TRBJ2-4, with 12 bases fitting TRBD1. The CDR3 spans 17 residues. J was trimmed by 3 bases and V by 2 bases; bases with no gene match: 8. Germline lookup yields CDR1 DFQATT and CDR2 SNEGSKA (reference sequence). The CDR3, as DNA: TGCAGTGCTAGAACCGGGACAGGGGGCGGCGGCAAAAACATTCAGTACTTC. Protein: CSARTGTGGGGKNIQYF.

This clonotype was seen only once. J is TRBJ1-2 and V is TRBV9; D is undetermined. This CDR3 spans 14 amino acids. The V gene's germline CDR1 is SGDLS and CDR2 YYNGEE. The V end lost 1 base, the J end lost 4 bases, and 11 bases lay between the germline ends. In nucleotides, the CDR3 is TGTGCCAGCAGCGTACCAGGATATGCCTATGGCTACACCTTC. Residues: CASSVPGYAYGYTF.

V usage is TRBV28 and J usage is TRBJ2-7; D is undetermined. Germline V lookup: CDR1 MDHEN, CDR2 SYDVKM. This CDR3 region has 14 residues. V was cut by 3 bases and J by 3 bases, with 12 bases left in between. This chain's CDR3 is CASSLSLDGYEQYF. The CDR3 bases are TGTGCCAGCAGTTTGTCGCTCGACGGCTACGAGCAGTACTTC.